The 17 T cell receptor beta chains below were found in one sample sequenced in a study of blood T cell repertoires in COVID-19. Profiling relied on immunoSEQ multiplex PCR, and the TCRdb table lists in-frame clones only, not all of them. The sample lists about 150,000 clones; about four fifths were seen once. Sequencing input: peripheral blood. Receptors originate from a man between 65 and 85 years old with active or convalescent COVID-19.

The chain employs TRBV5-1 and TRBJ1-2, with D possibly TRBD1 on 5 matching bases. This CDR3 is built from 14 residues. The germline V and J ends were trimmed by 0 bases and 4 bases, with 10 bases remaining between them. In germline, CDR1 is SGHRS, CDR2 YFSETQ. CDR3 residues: CASSLGQSTYGYTF. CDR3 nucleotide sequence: TGCGCCAGCAGCTTGGGACAGTCTACCTATGGCTACACCTTC.

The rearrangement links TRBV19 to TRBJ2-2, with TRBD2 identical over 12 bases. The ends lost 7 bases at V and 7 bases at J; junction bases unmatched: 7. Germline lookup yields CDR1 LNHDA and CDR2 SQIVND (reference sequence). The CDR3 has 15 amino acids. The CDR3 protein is CASTPLAGGVGELFF. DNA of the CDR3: TGTGCCAGTACTCCACTAGCGGGAGGAGTCGGGGAGCTGTTTTTT.

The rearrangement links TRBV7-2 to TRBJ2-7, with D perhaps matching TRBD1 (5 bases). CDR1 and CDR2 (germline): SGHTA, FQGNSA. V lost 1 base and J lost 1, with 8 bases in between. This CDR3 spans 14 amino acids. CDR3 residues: CASSLGGRSYEQYF. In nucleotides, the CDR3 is TGTGCCAGCAGCTTAGGGGGCCGATCCTACGAGCAGTACTTC.

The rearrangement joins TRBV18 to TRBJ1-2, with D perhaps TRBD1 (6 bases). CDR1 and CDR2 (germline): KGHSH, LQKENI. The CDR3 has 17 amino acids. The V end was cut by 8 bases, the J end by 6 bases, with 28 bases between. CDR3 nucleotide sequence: TGTGCCAGCACGAGAGAGCCGACCGGGACACCACTGCATGGCTACACCTTC. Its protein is CASTREPTGTPLHGYTF.

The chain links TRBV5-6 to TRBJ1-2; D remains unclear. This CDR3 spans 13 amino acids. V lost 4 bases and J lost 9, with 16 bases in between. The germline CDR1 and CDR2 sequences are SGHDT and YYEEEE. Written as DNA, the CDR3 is TGTGCCAGCAGCCCGGGAGGGAGTTCTAGCTACACCTTC. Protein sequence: CASSPGGSSSYTF.

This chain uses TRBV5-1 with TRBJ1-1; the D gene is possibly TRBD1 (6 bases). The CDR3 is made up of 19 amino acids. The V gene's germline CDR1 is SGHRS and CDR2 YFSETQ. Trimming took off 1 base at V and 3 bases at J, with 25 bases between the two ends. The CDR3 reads CASSLNFWGRRKEDTEAFF. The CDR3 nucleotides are TGCGCCAGCAGCTTGAATTTCTGGGGGCGGAGGAAGGAGGACACTGAAGCTTTCTTT.

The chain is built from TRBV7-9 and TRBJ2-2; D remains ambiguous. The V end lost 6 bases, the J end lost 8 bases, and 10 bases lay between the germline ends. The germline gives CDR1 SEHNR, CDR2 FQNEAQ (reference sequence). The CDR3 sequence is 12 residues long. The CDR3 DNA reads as TGTGCCAGCAGGGGCATCAATGGGGAGCTGTTTTTT. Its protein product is CASRGINGELFF.

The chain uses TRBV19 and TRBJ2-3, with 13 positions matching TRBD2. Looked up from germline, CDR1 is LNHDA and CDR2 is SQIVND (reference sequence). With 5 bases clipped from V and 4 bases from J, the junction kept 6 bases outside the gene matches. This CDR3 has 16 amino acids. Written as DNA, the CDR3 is TGTGCCAGTAGTTCCAGACTAGCGGGAGGCTCAGATACGCAGTATTTT. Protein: CASSSRLAGGSDTQYF. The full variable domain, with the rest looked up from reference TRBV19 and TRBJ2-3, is DGGITQSPKYLFRKEGQNVTLSCEQNLNHDAMYWYRQDPGQGLRLIYYSQIVNDFQKGDIAEGYSVSREKKESFPLTVTSAQKNPTAFYLCASSSRLAGGSDTQYFGPGTRLTVL.

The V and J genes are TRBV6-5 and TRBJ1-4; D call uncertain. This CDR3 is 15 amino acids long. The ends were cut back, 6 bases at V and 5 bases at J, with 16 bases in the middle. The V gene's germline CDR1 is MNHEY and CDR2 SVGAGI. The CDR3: CASRRLPQLNEKLFF. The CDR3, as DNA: TGTGCCAGCAGACGACTACCACAATTGAATGAAAAACTGTTTTTT.

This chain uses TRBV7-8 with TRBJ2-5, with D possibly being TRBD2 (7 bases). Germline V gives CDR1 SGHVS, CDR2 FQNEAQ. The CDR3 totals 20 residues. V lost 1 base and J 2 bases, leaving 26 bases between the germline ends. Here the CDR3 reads CASSLEKRGWWGREQETQYF. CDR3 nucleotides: TGTGCCAGCAGCTTAGAGAAGCGGGGATGGTGGGGGCGCGAGCAAGAGACCCAGTACTTC.

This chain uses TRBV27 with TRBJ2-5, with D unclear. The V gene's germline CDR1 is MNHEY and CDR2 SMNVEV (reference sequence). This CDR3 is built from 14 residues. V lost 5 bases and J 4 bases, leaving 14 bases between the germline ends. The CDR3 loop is CASSTQLWPETQYF. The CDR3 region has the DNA TGTGCCAGCAGTACCCAACTATGGCCAGAGACCCAGTACTTC.

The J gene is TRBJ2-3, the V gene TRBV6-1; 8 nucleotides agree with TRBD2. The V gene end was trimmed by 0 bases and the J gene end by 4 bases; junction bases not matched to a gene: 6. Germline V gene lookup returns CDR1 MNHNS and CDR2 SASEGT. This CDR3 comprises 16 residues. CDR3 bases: TGTGCCAGCAGTGAAGCGCTTGGCGGGAGGCCAGATACGCAGTATTTT. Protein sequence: CASSEALGGRPDTQYF.

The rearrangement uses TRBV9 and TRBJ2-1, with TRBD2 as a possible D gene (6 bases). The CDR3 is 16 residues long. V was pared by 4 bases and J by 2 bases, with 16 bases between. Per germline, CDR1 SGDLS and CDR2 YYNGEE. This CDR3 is CASSPRGSGTYNEQFF. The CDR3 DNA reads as TGTGCCAGCAGCCCCCGGGGTAGCGGAACCTACAATGAGCAGTTCTTC.

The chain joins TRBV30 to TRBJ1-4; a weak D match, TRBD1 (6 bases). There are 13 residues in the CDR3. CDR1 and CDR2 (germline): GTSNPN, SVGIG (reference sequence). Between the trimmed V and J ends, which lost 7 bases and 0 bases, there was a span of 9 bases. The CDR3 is CASRQATNEKLFF. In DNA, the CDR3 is TGTGCCTCCAGACAGGCAACTAATGAAAAACTGTTTTTT.

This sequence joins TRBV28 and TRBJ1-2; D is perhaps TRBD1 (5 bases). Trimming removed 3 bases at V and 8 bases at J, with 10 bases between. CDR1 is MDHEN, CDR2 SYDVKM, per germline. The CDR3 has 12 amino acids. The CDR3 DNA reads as TGTGCCAGCAGTTTCAGGGTTTCAGGCTACACCTTC. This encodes CASSFRVSGYTF.

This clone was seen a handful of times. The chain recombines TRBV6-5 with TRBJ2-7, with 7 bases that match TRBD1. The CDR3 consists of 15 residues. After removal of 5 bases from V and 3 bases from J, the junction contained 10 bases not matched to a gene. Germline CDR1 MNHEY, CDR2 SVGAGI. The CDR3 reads CASSPDRDRVYEQYF. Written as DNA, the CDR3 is TGTGCCAGCAGTCCAGACCGGGACAGAGTCTACGAGCAGTACTTC.

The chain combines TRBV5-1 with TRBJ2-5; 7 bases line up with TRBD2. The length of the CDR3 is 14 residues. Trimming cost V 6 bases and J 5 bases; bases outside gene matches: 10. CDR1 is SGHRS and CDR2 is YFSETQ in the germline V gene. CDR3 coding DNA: TGCGCCAGCACCCTGGGGGGGTTCAGTGAGACCCAGTACTTC. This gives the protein CASTLGGFSETQYF.